A selection of T cell receptor beta chains follows, all from one sample in a study of regulatory T cells in long-lasting Graves disease. TCRdb ran MiXCR on the multiplex PCR reads and lists one entry per CDR3 protein. Here the sample spans a few hundred thousand distinct CDR3 sequences, just over 20% being singletons. The sample in question was peripheral blood mononuclear cells (PBMCs), obtained at new diagnosis, from a patient treated with antithyroid drugs. The receptors stem from a female donor with Graves disease. Each CDR3 is given with its conserved first and last residue. Fields, in order: D gene, V gene, clone size, J gene, CDR3 DNA, CDR3 protein. A D gene is named only where the DNA matches it firmly. The size entry is marked missing in some rows and otherwise reads once, few, many or a size class.

D gene: TRBD2
V gene: TRBV10-3
clone size: few
J gene: TRBJ2-7
CDR3 DNA: TGTGCCATCAGTCCTATCCTGACTAGCGGGAGGGCCGGGGAGCAGTACTTC
CDR3 protein: CAISPILTSGRAGEQYF

D gene: .
V gene: TRBV15
clone size: .
J gene: TRBJ1-5
CDR3 DNA: TGTGCCACGAGCAGATTTGGGGAAGCCCAGCATTTT
CDR3 protein: CATSRFGEAQHF

D gene: .
V gene: TRBV6-2/TRBV6-3
clone size: .
J gene: TRBJ2-2
CDR3 DNA: TGTGCCAGCACCACTGCTTCGAACACCGGGGAGCTGTTTTTT
CDR3 protein: CASTTASNTGELFF

D gene: .
V gene: TRBV6-2/TRBV6-3
clone size: few
J gene: TRBJ2-4
CDR3 DNA: TGTGCCAGCAGTCCGAGCGCCGGAGGGCTCATTCAGTACTTC
CDR3 protein: CASSPSAGGLIQYF

D gene: .
V gene: TRBV19
clone size: many
J gene: TRBJ2-7
CDR3 DNA: TGTGCCAGTAGTGGCTCTAGCGCGAGCTCCTACGAGCAGTACTTC
CDR3 protein: CASSGSSASSYEQYF

D gene: TRBD1
V gene: TRBV19
clone size: .
J gene: TRBJ2-7
CDR3 DNA: TGTGCCAGTAGTATTGACAGGGAATACGAGCAGTACTTC
CDR3 protein: CASSIDREYEQYF

D gene: .
V gene: TRBV7-9
clone size: .
J gene: TRBJ1-2
CDR3 DNA: TGTGCCAGCTCTAGGGAGGACTATGGCTACACCTTC
CDR3 protein: CASSREDYGYTF

D gene: .
V gene: TRBV4-2
clone size: few
J gene: TRBJ2-3
CDR3 DNA: TGTGCCAGCAGCCAAGATCTTGGTGGCCGAGATACGCAGTATTTT
CDR3 protein: CASSQDLGGRDTQYF

D gene: .
V gene: TRBV13
clone size: .
J gene: TRBJ1-3
CDR3 DNA: TGTGCCAGCAGCTTGGGACCTAAATCTTCCTCTGGAAACACCATATATTTT
CDR3 protein: CASSLGPKSSSGNTIYF

D gene: .
V gene: TRBV4-2
clone size: .
J gene: TRBJ2-7
CDR3 DNA: TGTGCCAGCAGCCAAGGCCGGAACTCCTACGAGCAGTACTTC
CDR3 protein: CASSQGRNSYEQYF

D gene: .
V gene: TRBV19
clone size: few
J gene: TRBJ1-2
CDR3 DNA: TGTGCCAGTAGTCTCATAGGTAGATATGGCTACACCTTC
CDR3 protein: CASSLIGRYGYTF

D gene: .
V gene: TRBV10-3
clone size: many
J gene: TRBJ2-7
CDR3 DNA: TGTGCCATCAGTGTGGGACCAACTAAAGGCGAGCAGTACTTC
CDR3 protein: CAISVGPTKGEQYF

D gene: TRBD2
V gene: TRBV6-5
clone size: once
J gene: TRBJ2-2
CDR3 DNA: TGTGCCAGCAGTTACGGGACTAGCGGGGCCGGGGAGCTGTTTTTT
CDR3 protein: CASSYGTSGAGELFF

D gene: .
V gene: TRBV7-2
clone size: many
J gene: TRBJ1-2
CDR3 DNA: TGTGCCAGCAGCTTAGCGATGGCAGGGGACAACTATGGCTACACCTTC
CDR3 protein: CASSLAMAGDNYGYTF

D gene: .
V gene: TRBV11-3
clone size: .
J gene: TRBJ1-4
CDR3 DNA: TGTACCAGCAGCCGGGGCAGGACGCAAAAACTGTTTTTT
CDR3 protein: CTSSRGRTQKLFF

D gene: TRBD2
V gene: TRBV5-4
clone size: .
J gene: TRBJ2-5
CDR3 DNA: TGTGCCAGCAGCTTGATAGCGGGGGACAATGAGCAGTACTTC
CDR3 protein: CASSLIAGDNEQYF

D gene: .
V gene: TRBV7-6
clone size: few
J gene: TRBJ1-2
CDR3 DNA: TGTGCCAGCAGCTTAGCTGGGGGCTGGGGCTACACCTTC
CDR3 protein: CASSLAGGWGYTF

D gene: TRBD1
V gene: TRBV2
clone size: .
J gene: TRBJ2-2
CDR3 DNA: TGTGCCAGCAGGTCCGGGACAGGGCGTGCCGGGGAGCTGTTTTTT
CDR3 protein: CASRSGTGRAGELFF

D gene: .
V gene: TRBV6-1
clone size: few
J gene: TRBJ2-7
CDR3 DNA: TGTGCCAGCGGTATAGAAGGACACCATGGGGGCTACGAGCAGTACTTC
CDR3 protein: CASGIEGHHGGYEQYF

D gene: TRBD2
V gene: TRBV5-6
clone size: .
J gene: TRBJ2-1
CDR3 DNA: TGTGCCAGCAGCTTGCTGGGGACTAGCTCCTACAATGAGCAGTTCTTC
CDR3 protein: CASSLLGTSSYNEQFF

D gene: .
V gene: TRBV29-1
clone size: .
J gene: TRBJ2-7
CDR3 DNA: TGCAGCGTTGGGGAGACTTACTACGAGCAGTACTTC
CDR3 protein: CSVGETYYEQYF

D gene: .
V gene: TRBV6-1
clone size: many
J gene: TRBJ2-2
CDR3 DNA: TGTGCCAGCAGGCCCAGGTCTACCGGGGAGCTGTTTTTT
CDR3 protein: CASRPRSTGELFF

D gene: .
V gene: TRBV3-1
clone size: medium-sized
J gene: TRBJ2-4
CDR3 DNA: TGTGCCAGCAGCCAAGGGGGACGGAAAAACATTCAGTACTTC
CDR3 protein: CASSQGGRKNIQYF

D gene: .
V gene: TRBV20-1
clone size: few
J gene: TRBJ1-2
CDR3 DNA: TGCAGTGCGGAGCTCGACAGGCCCTATGGCTACACCTTC
CDR3 protein: CSAELDRPYGYTF

D gene: TRBD2
V gene: TRBV4-2
clone size: many
J gene: TRBJ2-3
CDR3 DNA: TGTGCCAGCACCCGGACTAGTCGGGATGTTTCAGATACGCAGTATTTT
CDR3 protein: CASTRTSRDVSDTQYF

D gene: .
V gene: TRBV5-6
clone size: many
J gene: TRBJ2-1
CDR3 DNA: TGTGCCAGCACTAGCGTTCCGAGCTCCTACAATGAGCAGTTCTTC
CDR3 protein: CASTSVPSSYNEQFF

D gene: .
V gene: TRBV4-1
clone size: .
J gene: TRBJ1-5
CDR3 DNA: TGCGCCAGCAGCCAAGCGGGCCGCCAACATTTT
CDR3 protein: CASSQAGRQHF

D gene: .
V gene: TRBV6-2/TRBV6-3
clone size: few
J gene: TRBJ2-7
CDR3 DNA: TGTGCCAGCAGTGAAGAGATCCTTTCCTACGAGCAGTACTTC
CDR3 protein: CASSEEILSYEQYF

D gene: .
V gene: TRBV3-1
clone size: .
J gene: TRBJ2-5
CDR3 DNA: TGTGCCAGCAGAGCCCCCCAGTGGACCCAGTACTTC
CDR3 protein: CASRAPQWTQYF

D gene: .
V gene: TRBV30
clone size: many
J gene: TRBJ2-1
CDR3 DNA: TGTGCCTGGAGCGATCCCCGCAATGAGCAGTTCTTC
CDR3 protein: CAWSDPRNEQFF

D gene: .
V gene: TRBV7-2
clone size: many
J gene: TRBJ2-2
CDR3 DNA: TGTGCCAGCAGCTCAGCGAACACCGGGGAGCTGTTTTTT
CDR3 protein: CASSSANTGELFF

D gene: .
V gene: TRBV5-6
clone size: few
J gene: TRBJ2-3
CDR3 DNA: TGTGCCAGCAGCGGGGCATTGGGGGATACGCAGTATTTT
CDR3 protein: CASSGALGDTQYF

D gene: .
V gene: TRBV20-1
clone size: many
J gene: TRBJ1-2
CDR3 DNA: TGCAGTGCTAGAATCGGCACCTATGGCTACACCTTC
CDR3 protein: CSARIGTYGYTF

D gene: .
V gene: TRBV29-1
clone size: many
J gene: TRBJ2-1
CDR3 DNA: TGCAGCGTTGAAGTGGATGGGGGATATGCTTACAATGAGCAGTTCTTC
CDR3 protein: CSVEVDGGYAYNEQFF

D gene: TRBD1
V gene: TRBV19
clone size: .
J gene: TRBJ1-1
CDR3 DNA: TGTGCCAGTAGTATTGCGGCTGAGGGGGCGATGACTGAAGCTTTCTTT
CDR3 protein: CASSIAAEGAMTEAFF